This TCR beta chain was retrieved from a study of T cell responses to AZD1222 COVID-19 vaccine. Per the germline V gene, CDR1 is MDHEN and CDR2 is SYDVKM. The length of the CDR3 is 17 residues. Trimming pared 5 bases from V and 1 base from J, leaving 18 bases between. The data were produced by immunoSEQ multiplex PCR, yet TCRdb's version contains in-frame clones alone and is incomplete. The sample lists under 200,000 clones; 90% were seen once. The sequence was collected from an adult in good health. Sequenced here: peripheral blood, sampled on day 0 of AZD1222 vaccination. The V call is TRBV28, the J call TRBJ2-4; D tentatively reads TRBD1 or TRBD2 (5 bases each). CDR3 sequence: CASSLVRGTGAKNIQYF. The CDR3 nucleotides read TGTGCCAGCAGTCTCGTCCGGGGCACTGGGGCCAAAAACATTCAGTACTTC.